A single sample gave rise to the 14 T cell receptor beta chains below, sequenced in a study of preoperative IRX-2 immunotherapy in early breast cancer. Treatment indicated: preoperative locoregional IRX-2 cytokine immunotherapy. Sequencing used immunoSEQ multiplex PCR; TCRdb keeps in-frame clones, though not all of them. The profile covers roughly 34,000 clones, with about 90% appearing a single time and about 1.6% taken by the ten largest. Sample: tumor tissue, taken after IRX-2 immunotherapy. The source is a human donor with breast cancer.

V and J are TRBV29-1 and TRBJ2-3; D perhaps matches TRBD2 (5 bases). This CDR3 has 13 residues. In germline, CDR1 is SQVTM, CDR2 ANQGSEA. The V end was cut by 7 bases, the J end by 0 bases, with 11 bases between. The CDR3 reads CSGKGGSTDTQYF. The CDR3 DNA reads as TGCAGCGGTAAGGGCGGGAGCACAGATACGCAGTATTTT.

This clone has a single count. The chain employs TRBV6-8 and TRBJ1-1; D unclear. Per germline, CDR1 MNHGY and CDR2 SAAAGT. The CDR3 is made up of 14 amino acids. The V and J ends lost 6 bases and 1 base respectively, with 12 bases between them. The CDR3 sequence is CASRKSQENTEAFF. DNA for the CDR3: TGTGCCAGCAGGAAAAGTCAAGAGAACACTGAAGCTTTCTTT.

This chain connects TRBV18 to TRBJ2-1, with 7 bases that match TRBD2. Trimming at V came to 2 bases and at J to 1 base, leaving 5 bases not matched to a gene. CDR3 length equals 16 residues. Per germline, CDR1 KGHSH and CDR2 LQKENI. The CDR3 nucleotides are TGTGCCAGCTCACCAATAACGGGAGGATCCTACAATGAGCAGTTCTTC. It is translated as CASSPITGGSYNEQFF.

The chain recombines TRBV6-8 with TRBJ2-5; no clear D gene. Trimming shortened V by 5 bases and J by 4 bases, and 14 bases separated the two germline ends. This CDR3 spans 14 amino acids. In germline, CDR1 is MNHGY, CDR2 SAAAGT. This chain's CDR3 is CASSPTTTRETQYF. The CDR3, as DNA: TGTGCCAGCAGTCCGACGACCACGCGAGAGACCCAGTACTTC.

The V and J genes are TRBV6-8 and TRBJ2-7; weak D call: TRBD1 (5 bases). Trimming stripped 6 bases from V and 5 bases from J, with 14 bases between. This CDR3 contains 13 residues. Germline V gives CDR1 MNHGY, CDR2 SAAAGT. The DNA for the CDR3 is TGTGCCAGCAGGGACGGTGTGGGGCACGAGCAGTACGTC. It yields the protein CASRDGVGHEQYV.

The chain combines TRBV11-3 with TRBJ1-5; a possible D gene is TRBD1 (5 bases). The ends were cut back, 1 base at V and 3 bases at J, with 10 bases in the middle. The CDR3 is made up of 15 amino acids. Germline CDR1 is SGHNT and CDR2 is YENEEA. The CDR3 DNA is TGTGCCAGCAGCTTAGGGGTAGGGACCAATCAGCCCCAGCATTTT. Protein sequence: CASSLGVGTNQPQHF.

The chain carries TRBV7-6 and TRBJ2-7; TRBD2 agrees at 13 bases. Germline values: CDR1 SGHVS, CDR2 FNYEAQ. Trimming at V came to 2 bases and at J to 5 bases, leaving 24 bases not matched to a gene. The CDR3 is 22 residues long. CDR3 region: CASSLTPGQLQTSGRAKNEQYF. The CDR3 bases are TGTGCCAGCAGCTTAACCCCGGGACAGCTCCAAACTAGCGGGAGGGCTAAAAACGAGCAGTACTTC. Full variable domain (rest looked up from reference TRBV7-6 and TRBJ2-7): GAGVSQSPRYKVTKRGQDVALRCDPISGHVSLYWYRQALGQGPEFLTYFNYEAQQDKSGLPNDRFSAERPEGSISTLTIQRTEQRDSAMYRCASSLTPGQLQTSGRAKNEQYFGPGTRLTVT.

The chain combines TRBV19 with TRBJ2-6, with 9 nucleotides matching TRBD1. This CDR3 comprises 16 residues. The V segment lost 4 bases and the J segment 3 bases; nucleotides outside the gene matches: 4. Per the germline V gene, CDR1 is LNHDA and CDR2 is SQIVND (reference sequence). CDR3 residues: CASSTGTGSGANVLTF. The CDR3 coding sequence is TGTGCCAGTAGTACGGGGACAGGGAGTGGGGCCAACGTCCTGACTTTC.

The chain has TRBV5-1 and TRBJ2-1, with D unresolved. V was trimmed by 4 bases and J by 0 bases, leaving 11 bases between them. Germline V gene data show CDR1 as SGHRS and CDR2 as YFSETQ. This CDR3 is built from 15 residues. CDR3 loop: CASSLGRNSYNEQFF. The CDR3 DNA is TGCGCCAGCAGCCTCGGACGGAACTCCTACAATGAGCAGTTCTTC.

This clone was picked up one time. V usage is TRBV7-7 and J usage is TRBJ2-5, with 9 nucleotides matching TRBD2. J was trimmed by 5 bases and V by 6 bases; bases with no gene match: 10. Germline lookup yields CDR1 SSHAT and CDR2 FNYEAQ (reference sequence). CDR3 size: 15 residues. The CDR3 DNA reads as TGTGCCAGCAGACAGAGGACTAGCGTGGTGGAGACCCAGTACTTC. It specifies CASRQRTSVVETQYF.

The chain combines TRBV6-8 with TRBJ1-2, with D possibly matching TRBD1 (6 bases). Germline loops: CDR1 MNHGY, CDR2 SAAAGT. V was clipped by 4 bases and J by 4 bases, with 13 bases between them. This CDR3 region has 14 residues. The CDR3 DNA reads as TGTGCCAGCAGTTCCATCGACAGGACCTATGGCTACACCTTC. This encodes CASSSIDRTYGYTF.

The rearrangement links TRBV23-1 to TRBJ1-2; 7 positions agree with TRBD1. TRBV23-1 carries the ORF label, with uncertain function. CDR3 length: 17 residues. The V segment lost 6 bases and the J segment 2 bases; nucleotides outside the gene matches: 15. In nucleotides, the CDR3 is TGCGCCAGCAGCCAAGGGGGCTTTCAGGGGCGAAACTATGGCTACACCTTC. This codes for CASSQGGFQGRNYGYTF.

The chain joins TRBV5-1 to TRBJ2-5; 8 bases map to TRBD1. The CDR3 loop spans 14 amino acids. CDR1 is SGHRS and CDR2 is YFSETQ in the germline V gene. V gave up 4 bases and J gave up 4 bases; unmatched junction bases: 6. As DNA, the CDR3 is TGCGCCAGCAGCGGTCAGGGGGCGGGAGAGACCCAGTACTTC. It is translated as CASSGQGAGETQYF.

The gene calls are TRBV10-3 and TRBJ1-3; 9 nucleotides match TRBD1. The V gene end was trimmed by 2 bases and the J gene end by 9 bases; junction bases not matched to a gene: 2. The germline CDR1 and CDR2 sequences are ENHRY and SYGVKD. The CDR3 has 13 amino acids. CDR3 bases: TGTGCCATCAGTGAGGGACAGGGGTTCACCATATATTTT. Translated: CAISEGQGFTIYF.